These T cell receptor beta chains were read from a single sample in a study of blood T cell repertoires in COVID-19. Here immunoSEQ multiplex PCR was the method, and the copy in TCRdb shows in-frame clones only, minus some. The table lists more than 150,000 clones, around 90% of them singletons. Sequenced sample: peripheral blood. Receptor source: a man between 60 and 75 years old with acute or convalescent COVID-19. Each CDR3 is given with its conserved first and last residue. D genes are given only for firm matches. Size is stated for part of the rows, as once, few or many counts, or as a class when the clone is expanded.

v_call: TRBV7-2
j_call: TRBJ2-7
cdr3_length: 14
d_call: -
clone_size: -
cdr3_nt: TGTGCCAGCAGCTTTGCGGACACAGGATACGAGCAGTACTTC
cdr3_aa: CASSFADTGYEQYF

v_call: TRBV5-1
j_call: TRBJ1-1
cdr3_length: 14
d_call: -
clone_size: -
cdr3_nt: TGCGCCAGCAGCTTGGGTGGGCAGAACACTGAAGCTTTCTTT
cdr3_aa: CASSLGGQNTEAFF

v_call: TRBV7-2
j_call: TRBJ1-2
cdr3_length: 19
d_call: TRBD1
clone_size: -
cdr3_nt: TGTGCCAGCAGCTTAGCGCCCGGGACAGGGGGCGCTGGTAACTATGGCTACACCTTC
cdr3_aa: CASSLAPGTGGAGNYGYTF

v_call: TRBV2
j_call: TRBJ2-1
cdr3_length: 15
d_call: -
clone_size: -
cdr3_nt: TGTGCCAGCGCTACGCCTCTACAGGATCCCAATGAGCAGTTCTTC
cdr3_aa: CASATPLQDPNEQFF

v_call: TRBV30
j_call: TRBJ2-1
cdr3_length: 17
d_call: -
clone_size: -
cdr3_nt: TGTGCCTGGAGTGCCGGAGATGGGGACACATTATACAATGAGCAGTTCTTC
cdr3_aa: CAWSAGDGDTLYNEQFF

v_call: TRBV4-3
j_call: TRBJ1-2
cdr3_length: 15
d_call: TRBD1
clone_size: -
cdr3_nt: TGCGCCAGCAGCCATGACCAGGGGGCCCGCTATGGCTACACCTTC
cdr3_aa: CASSHDQGARYGYTF

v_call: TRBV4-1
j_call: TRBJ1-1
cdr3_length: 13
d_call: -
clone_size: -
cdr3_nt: TGCGCCAGCAGCCAACTTAAGAACACTGAAGCTTTCTTT
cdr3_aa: CASSQLKNTEAFF

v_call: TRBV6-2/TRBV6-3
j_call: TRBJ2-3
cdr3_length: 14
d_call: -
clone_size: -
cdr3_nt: TGTGCCAGCAGTTCGTGGACAGATACAGATACGCAGTATTTT
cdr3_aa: CASSSWTDTDTQYF

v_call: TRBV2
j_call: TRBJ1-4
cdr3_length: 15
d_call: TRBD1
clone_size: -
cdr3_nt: TGTGCCAGCAGGCCCGGGACAGGGCTTAATGAAAAACTGTTTTTT
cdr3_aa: CASRPGTGLNEKLFF

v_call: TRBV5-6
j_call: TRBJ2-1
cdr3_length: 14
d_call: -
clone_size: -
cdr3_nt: TGTGCCAGCAGCTTAACCGGGACTGGATTTGAGCAGTTCTTC
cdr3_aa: CASSLTGTGFEQFF

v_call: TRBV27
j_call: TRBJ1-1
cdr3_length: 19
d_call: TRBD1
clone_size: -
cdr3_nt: TGTGCCAGCAGTGTGAGGCCGGGACAGGGGGCTCGGGTGAACACTGAAGCTTTCTTT
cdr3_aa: CASSVRPGQGARVNTEAFF

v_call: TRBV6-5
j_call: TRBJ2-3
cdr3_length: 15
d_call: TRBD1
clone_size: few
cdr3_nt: TGTGCCAGCAGACTAGACAGGGGTAGCACAGATACGCAGTATTTT
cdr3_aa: CASRLDRGSTDTQYF

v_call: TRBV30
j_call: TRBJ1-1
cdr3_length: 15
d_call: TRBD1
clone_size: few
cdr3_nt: TGTGCCTGGAGTGAAGGGACAGGGGTGAAGACTGAAGCTTTCTTT
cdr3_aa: CAWSEGTGVKTEAFF

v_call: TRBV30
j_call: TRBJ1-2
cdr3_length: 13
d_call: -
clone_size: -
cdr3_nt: TGTGCCTGGAGCCGACGGGAGTACTATGGCTACACCTTC
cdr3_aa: CAWSRREYYGYTF

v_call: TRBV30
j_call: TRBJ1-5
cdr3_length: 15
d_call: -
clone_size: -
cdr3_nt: TGTGCCTGGACCCCCCGAGGTCTCCGGGATCAGCCCCAGCATTTT
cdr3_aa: CAWTPRGLRDQPQHF

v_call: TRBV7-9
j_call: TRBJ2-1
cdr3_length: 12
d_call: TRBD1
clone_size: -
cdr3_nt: TGTGCCAGCAGCCAAGACAGGGATGAGCAGTTCTTC
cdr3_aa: CASSQDRDEQFF

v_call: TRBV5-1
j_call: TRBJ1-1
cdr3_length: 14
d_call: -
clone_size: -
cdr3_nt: TGCGCCAGCAGCTTGGGCCAACCGGGGACTGAAGCTTTCTTT
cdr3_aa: CASSLGQPGTEAFF

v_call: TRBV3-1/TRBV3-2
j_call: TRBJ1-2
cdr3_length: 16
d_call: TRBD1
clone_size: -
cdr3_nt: TGTGCCAGCAGCCGTACGAGTGGACAGGCGGGGACTGGCTACACCTTC
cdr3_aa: CASSRTSGQAGTGYTF

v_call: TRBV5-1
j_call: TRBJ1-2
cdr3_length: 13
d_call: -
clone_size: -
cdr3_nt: TGCGCCAGCAGCTTAGACAAGAACTATGGCTACACCTTC
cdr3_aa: CASSLDKNYGYTF

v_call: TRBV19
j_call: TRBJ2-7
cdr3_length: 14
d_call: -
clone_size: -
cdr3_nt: TGTGCCAGTAGTATAGGGACAGGGAGGGACGAGCAGTACTTC
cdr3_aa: CASSIGTGRDEQYF

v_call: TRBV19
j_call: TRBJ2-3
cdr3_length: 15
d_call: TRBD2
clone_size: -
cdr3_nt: TGTGCCAGTAGTATAGGTGGCGGGGGGGCAGATACGCAGTATTTT
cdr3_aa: CASSIGGGGADTQYF

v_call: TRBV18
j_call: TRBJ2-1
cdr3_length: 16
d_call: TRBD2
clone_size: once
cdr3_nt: TGTGCCAGCTCACCACAACTAGCGGGGTCCTCTAATGAGCAGTTCTTC
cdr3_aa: CASSPQLAGSSNEQFF

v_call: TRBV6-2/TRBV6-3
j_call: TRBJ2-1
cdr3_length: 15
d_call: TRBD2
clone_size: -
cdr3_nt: TGTGCCAGCAGTATACTAGCGGGGAAAGAGGATGAGCAGTTCTTC
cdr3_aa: CASSILAGKEDEQFF

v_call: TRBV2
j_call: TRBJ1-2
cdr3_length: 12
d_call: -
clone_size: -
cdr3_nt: TGTGCCAGCAGTGAATCCCTCTATGGCTACACCTTC
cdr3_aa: CASSESLYGYTF

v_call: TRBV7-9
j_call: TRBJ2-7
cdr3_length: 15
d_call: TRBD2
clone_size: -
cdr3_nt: TGTGCCAGCAGCTTATCAGAAAGCGGGATCTACGAGCAGTACTTC
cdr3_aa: CASSLSESGIYEQYF

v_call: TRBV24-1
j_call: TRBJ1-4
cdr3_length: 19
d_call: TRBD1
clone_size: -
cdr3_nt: TGTGCCACCAGTGACCTAACGGACAGGGGGCGAGAGGCTAATGAAAAACTGTTTTTT
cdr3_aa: CATSDLTDRGREANEKLFF

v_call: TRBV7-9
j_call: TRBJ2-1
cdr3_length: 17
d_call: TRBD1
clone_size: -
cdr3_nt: TGTGCCAGCAGCTCCAGGCCGGGACAGGGGATCGGGGATGAGCAGTTCTTC
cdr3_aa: CASSSRPGQGIGDEQFF

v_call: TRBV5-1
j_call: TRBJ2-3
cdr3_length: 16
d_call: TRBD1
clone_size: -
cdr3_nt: TGCGCCAGCAGCTTGGGTGACAGGGGAAGCACAGATACGCAGTATTTT
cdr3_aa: CASSLGDRGSTDTQYF

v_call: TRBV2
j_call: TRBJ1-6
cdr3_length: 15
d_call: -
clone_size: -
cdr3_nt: TGTGCCAGCAGGGAGGAGAGCTCCTATAATTCACCCCTCCACTTT
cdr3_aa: CASREESSYNSPLHF

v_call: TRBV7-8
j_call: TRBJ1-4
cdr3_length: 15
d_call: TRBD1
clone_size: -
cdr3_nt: TGTGCCAGCAGCACCACAGGGGTCGGTAATGAAAAACTGTTTTTT
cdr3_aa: CASSTTGVGNEKLFF

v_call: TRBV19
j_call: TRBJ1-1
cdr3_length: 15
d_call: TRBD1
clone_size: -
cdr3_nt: TGTGCCAGTAGTACCCCGGGACAGGGGAACACTGAAGCTTTCTTT
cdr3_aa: CASSTPGQGNTEAFF

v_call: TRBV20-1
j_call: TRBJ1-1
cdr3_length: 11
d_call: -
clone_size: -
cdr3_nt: TGCAGTGCTCGTATGAACACTGAAGCTTTCTTT
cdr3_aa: CSARMNTEAFF

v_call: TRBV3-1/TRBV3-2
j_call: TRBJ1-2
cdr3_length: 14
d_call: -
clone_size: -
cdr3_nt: TGTGCCAGCAGCCTTGGGCGTACAGGGAATGGCTACACCTTC
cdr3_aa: CASSLGRTGNGYTF

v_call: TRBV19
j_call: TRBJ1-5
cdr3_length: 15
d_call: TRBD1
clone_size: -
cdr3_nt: TGTGCCAGCAAACCTCCGGGACAGGGCTATCAGCCCCAGCATTTT
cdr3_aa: CASKPPGQGYQPQHF

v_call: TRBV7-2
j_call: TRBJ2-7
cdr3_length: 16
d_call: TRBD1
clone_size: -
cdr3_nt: TGTGCCAGCAGCTTAGCAGAGACAGGGTACTCCTACGAGCAGTACTTC
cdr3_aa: CASSLAETGYSYEQYF